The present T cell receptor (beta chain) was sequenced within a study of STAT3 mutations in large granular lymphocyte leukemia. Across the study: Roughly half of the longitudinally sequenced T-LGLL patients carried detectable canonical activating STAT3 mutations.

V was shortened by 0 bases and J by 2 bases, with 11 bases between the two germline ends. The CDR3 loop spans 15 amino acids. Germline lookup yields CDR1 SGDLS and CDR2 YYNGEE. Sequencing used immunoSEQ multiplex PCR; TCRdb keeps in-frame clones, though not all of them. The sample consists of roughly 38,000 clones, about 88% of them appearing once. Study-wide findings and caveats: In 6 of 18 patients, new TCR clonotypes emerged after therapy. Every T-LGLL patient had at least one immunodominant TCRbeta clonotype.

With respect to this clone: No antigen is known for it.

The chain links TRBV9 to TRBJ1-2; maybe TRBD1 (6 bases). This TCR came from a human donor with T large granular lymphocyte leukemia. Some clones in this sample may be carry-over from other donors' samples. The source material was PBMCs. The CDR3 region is CASSVGGTPNYGYTF. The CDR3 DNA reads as TGTGCCAGCAGCGTAGGGGGGACACCGAACTATGGCTACACCTTC.